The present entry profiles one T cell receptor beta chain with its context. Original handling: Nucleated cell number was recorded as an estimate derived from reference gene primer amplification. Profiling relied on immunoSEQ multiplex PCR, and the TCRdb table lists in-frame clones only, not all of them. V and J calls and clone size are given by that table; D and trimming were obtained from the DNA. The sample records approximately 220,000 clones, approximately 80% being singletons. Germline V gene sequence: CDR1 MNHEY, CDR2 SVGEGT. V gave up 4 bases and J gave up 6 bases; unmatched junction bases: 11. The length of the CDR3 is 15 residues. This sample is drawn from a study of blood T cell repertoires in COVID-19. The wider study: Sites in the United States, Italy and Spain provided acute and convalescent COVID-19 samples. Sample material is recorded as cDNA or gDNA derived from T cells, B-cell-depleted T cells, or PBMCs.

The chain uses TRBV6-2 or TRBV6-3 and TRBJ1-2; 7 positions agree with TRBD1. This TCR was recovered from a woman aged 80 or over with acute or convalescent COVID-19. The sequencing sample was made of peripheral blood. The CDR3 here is CASSSPRRGFNGYTF. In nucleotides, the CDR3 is TGTGCCAGCAGTTCTCCCCGCAGGGGGTTTAATGGCTACACCTTC.